The 32 T cell receptor beta chains reported below all come from one sample, sequenced in a study of identical twins (dated by TCRdb to 2016 to 2018). The library was produced with 5' RACE. Instrument used: Illumina HiSeq 2000. TCRdb itself trimmed the public reads at Q25 with fastp, ran MiXCR and retained productive beta chains. CDR3 protein duplicates are merged, each entry listing the most common genes and DNA. This sample is represented by hundreds of thousands of distinct CDR3 sequences; approximately 13% of them were singletons. Roughly 1.6% of the sample rests with the top ten. These data were likewise used in another study, on yellow fever vaccine responses in identical twins.

The material sequenced was PBMCs. These receptors originate from a woman aged 18 to 35 in good health.

This clonotype has a handful of counts. V usage is TRBV18 and J usage is TRBJ2-1; 8 bases match TRBD2. The germline gives CDR1 KGHSH, CDR2 LQKENI. Unmatched junction bases numbered 6, after V lost 4 bases and J lost 7 bases. CDR3 length equals 14 residues. CDR3 in DNA: TGTGCCAGCTCACACTTCCAGCGGGGGAATGAGCAGTTCTTC. Translation: CASSHFQRGNEQFF.

This clonotype has only a few counts. As DNA, the CDR3 is TGTGCCACAGCGGCTGACACTAACTATGGCTACACCTTC. Protein product: CATAADTNYGYTF. The J gene is TRBJ1-2, the V gene TRBV19, with D uncertain. This CDR3 contains 13 residues. The V gene's germline CDR1 is LNHDA and CDR2 SQIVND (reference sequence). V lost 10 bases to trimming and J lost 0 bases, with 12 bases between them.

The chain carries TRBV5-1 and TRBJ2-3; 15 positions agree with TRBD2. The ends lost 3 bases at V and 5 bases at J; junction bases unmatched: 7. This CDR3 contains 17 residues. Looked up from germline, CDR1 is SGHRS and CDR2 is YFSETQ. In DNA, the CDR3 is TGCGCCAGCAGCTCCGGACTAGCGGGAGGGCCGGAAGATACGCAGTATTTT. It translates to CASSSGLAGGPEDTQYF.

In its sample, this clonotype was seen a few times. The V gene is TRBV5-1, the J gene TRBJ2-1; D is perhaps TRBD1 (5 bases). Deletions cut 0 bases from V and 0 bases from J, with 7 bases between. Germline-derived CDR1 and CDR2 are SGHRS and YFSETQ. The CDR3 spans 15 residues. CDR3 residues: CASSLAQASYNEQFF. DNA of the CDR3: TGCGCCAGCAGCTTGGCACAGGCCTCCTACAATGAGCAGTTCTTC.

This clonotype has just a few counts. The chain links TRBV12-3 or TRBV12-4 to TRBJ1-4; 9 bases are shared with TRBD1. V was pared by 6 bases and J by 1 base, with 6 bases of the junction left unmatched. The CDR3 totals 16 residues. Here the CDR3 DNA reads TGTGCCAGCAGGGCGGGACAGGGTGAAACTAATGAAAAACTGTTTTTT. This codes for CASRAGQGETNEKLFF.

This clonotype was seen ten or more times. This chain joins TRBV29-1 and TRBJ2-1; 9 positions agree with TRBD2. V lost 2 bases, J lost 3 bases, and 2 bases stayed unmatched. Germline V lookup: CDR1 SQVTM, CDR2 ANQGSEA. CDR3 length equals 14 residues. The CDR3 region is CSVELAGLYNEQFF. CDR3 sequence (DNA): TGCAGCGTTGAACTAGCGGGGCTCTACAATGAGCAGTTCTTC.

The chain joins TRBV7-7 to TRBJ2-7; 14 positions agree with TRBD2. J was trimmed by 1 base and V by 4 bases; bases with no gene match: 6. The germline V gene has CDR1 SSHAT and CDR2 FNYEAQ (reference sequence). There are 17 residues in the CDR3. The CDR3 nucleotides read TGTGCCAGCAGCTGGACTAGCGGGAGGACCTATTCCTACGAGCAGTACTTC. It yields the protein CASSWTSGRTYSYEQYF.

This clonotype was detected only a few times. The chain joins TRBV25-1 to TRBJ2-7; 7 positions match TRBD2. The junction had 5 bases not matched to a gene; V was cut back by 6 bases and J by 0 bases. The CDR3 loop spans 14 amino acids. Germline assignment: CDR1 MGHDK and CDR2 SYGVNS. CDR3 residues: CASRGGIRSYEQYF. The DNA for the CDR3 is TGTGCCAGCAGGGGGGGGATACGCTCCTACGAGCAGTACTTC.

This clonotype was seen a few times. The CDR3 sequence: CSVEGRERANEQFF. DNA of the CDR3: TGCAGCGTTGAAGGGCGGGAGAGGGCCAATGAGCAGTTCTTC. The chain couples TRBV29-1 to TRBJ2-1; 7 nucleotides line up with TRBD2. The V segment lost 1 base and the J segment 6 bases; nucleotides outside the gene matches: 6. Germline lookup yields CDR1 SQVTM and CDR2 ANQGSEA. CDR3 length equals 14 residues.

The chain carries TRBV2 and TRBJ2-1, with unresolved D. Looked up from germline, CDR1 is SNHLY and CDR2 is FYNNEI. The ends were cut back, 5 bases at V and 2 bases at J, with 10 bases in the middle. The CDR3 extends over 14 amino acids. The chain's CDR3 is CASSRLQTYNEQFF. The CDR3 DNA reads TGTGCCAGCAGTCGACTCCAGACCTACAATGAGCAGTTCTTC. The full variable domain, rest sourced from reference TRBV2 and TRBJ2-1, is EPEVTQTPSHQVTQMGQEVILRCVPISNHLYFYWYRQILGQKVEFLVSFYNNEISEKSEIFDDQFSVERPDGSNFTLKIRSTKLEDSAMYFCASSRLQTYNEQFFGPGTRLTVL.

The V and J genes are TRBV29-1 and TRBJ2-1; 14 bases align to TRBD2. Germline lookup yields CDR1 SQVTM and CDR2 ANQGSEA. This CDR3 region has 14 residues. V shed 7 bases, J shed 8 bases, and the junction held 7 bases outside the gene matches. Written as DNA, the CDR3 is TGCAGCGGCCGACTAGCGGGAGGGCCCGATGAGCAGTTCTTC. It yields the protein CSGRLAGGPDEQFF.

V usage is TRBV6-6 and J usage is TRBJ1-1; D not certain. Per germline, CDR1 MNHNY and CDR2 SVGAGI (reference sequence). Trimming removed 2 bases at V and 6 bases at J, with 7 bases between. There are 12 residues in the CDR3. CDR3 residues: CASSYTGPEAFF. CDR3 DNA sequence: TGTGCCAGCAGTTACACCGGACCTGAAGCTTTCTTT.

This chain connects TRBV5-5 to TRBJ2-7, with D tentatively TRBD2 (7 bases). The CDR3 covers 15 residues. The ends were cut back, 2 bases at V and 1 base at J, with 13 bases in the middle. Germline V gene sequence: CDR1 SGHKS, CDR2 YYEKEE (reference sequence). CDR3 amino acids: CASSFTGGTSYEQYF. CDR3 sequence (DNA): TGTGCCAGCAGCTTCACGGGGGGCACGTCCTACGAGCAGTACTTC. Filled out from reference TRBV5-5 and TRBJ2-7, the complete variable domain reads DAGVTQSPTHLIKTRGQQVTLRCSPISGHKSVSWYQQVLGQGPQFIFQYYEKEERGRGNFPDRFSARQFPNYSSELNVNALLLGDSALYLCASSFTGGTSYEQYFGPGTRLTVT.

V gene TRBV29-1 combines with J gene TRBJ2-5; D is possibly TRBD2 (5 bases). Looked up from germline, CDR1 is SQVTM and CDR2 is ANQGSEA. The germline V and J ends were trimmed by 2 bases and 5 bases, with 12 bases remaining between them. CDR3 length equals 13 residues. The CDR3 sequence: CSVELDWRETQYF. Written as DNA, the CDR3 is TGCAGCGTTGAACTTGATTGGAGGGAGACCCAGTACTTC.

The chain is built from TRBV10-3 and TRBJ2-3, with 14 bases fitting TRBD2. The CDR3 covers 18 residues. J gave up 0 bases and V 4 bases, and 6 bases lay outside the gene matches. CDR1 ENHRY and CDR2 SYGVKD come from the germline V gene. The CDR3, as DNA: TGTGCCATCAGTGGCCGGACTAGCGGGGGGACGAGCACAGATACGCAGTATTTT. Amino acid sequence: CAISGRTSGGTSTDTQYF.

This chain uses TRBV5-1 with TRBJ2-1; D gene uncertain. The CDR3 covers 13 residues. Germline V lookup: CDR1 SGHRS, CDR2 YFSETQ. The V end lost 4 bases, the J end lost 2 bases, and 7 bases lay between the germline ends. CDR3 sequence: CASSPRTYNEQFF. In DNA form, the CDR3 reads TGCGCCAGCAGCCCGCGAACCTACAATGAGCAGTTCTTC.

The V gene is TRBV6-4, the J gene TRBJ2-1; D gene ambiguous. CDR3 size: 12 residues. Per the germline V gene, CDR1 is MRHNA and CDR2 is SNTAGT. V lost 2 bases, J lost 4 bases, and 3 bases lay in between. Here the CDR3 reads CASSDEYNEQFF. DNA for the CDR3: TGTGCCAGCAGTGACGAGTACAATGAGCAGTTCTTC.

This clonotype was seen many times. The gene calls are TRBV12-3 or TRBV12-4 and TRBJ2-1; D is unclear. This CDR3 is built from 13 residues. The ends were cut back, 7 bases at V and 4 bases at J, with 11 bases in the middle. The chain's CDR3 is CASTQGPYNEQFF. The DNA for the CDR3 is TGTGCCAGCACCCAAGGGCCTTACAATGAGCAGTTCTTC.

This clonotype turned up a few times. This sequence joins TRBV20-1 and TRBJ1-2; no firm D call. The CDR3 consists of 12 residues. Deletions cut 6 bases from V and 1 base from J, with 9 bases between. Germline V gene lookup returns CDR1 DFQATT and CDR2 SNEGSKA (reference sequence). CDR3 nucleotides: TGCAGTGCCCCCGCCGGTAACTATGGCTACACCTTC. The encoded protein is CSAPAGNYGYTF.

This clonotype was seen a few times. The chain is built from TRBV29-1 and TRBJ1-1; possible D gene TRBD1, 5 bases. Trimming pared 5 bases from V and 0 bases from J, leaving 7 bases between. CDR1 is SQVTM, CDR2 ANQGSEA, per germline. CDR3 size: 12 residues. DNA for the CDR3: TGCAGCGTTCCGACAGTGAACACTGAAGCTTTCTTT. Protein sequence: CSVPTVNTEAFF.

The chain recombines TRBV3-1 with TRBJ2-6, with D maybe TRBD2 (6 bases). The CDR3 covers 18 residues. Germline V gene data show CDR1 as LGHDT and CDR2 as YNNKEL (reference sequence). The ends were cut back, 4 bases at V and 0 bases at J, with 16 bases in the middle. The CDR3 bases are TGTGCCAGCAGCCTTGGCGCGGGGCGTCGCTCTGGGGCCAACGTCCTGACTTTC. Translation gives CASSLGAGRRSGANVLTF.

The V gene is TRBV7-9, the J gene TRBJ2-1, with D possibly matching TRBD2 (6 bases). The CDR3 sequence is 15 residues long. Trimming removed 5 bases at V and 5 bases at J, with 16 bases between. The germline V gene has CDR1 SEHNR and CDR2 FQNEAQ (reference sequence). CDR3 loop: CASSPWASDHNEQFF. As DNA, the CDR3 is TGTGCCAGCAGCCCTTGGGCTAGCGACCACAATGAGCAGTTCTTC.

V gene TRBV10-3 combines with J gene TRBJ1-1; 7 bases are shared with TRBD1. With 4 bases clipped from V and 7 bases from J, the junction kept 3 bases outside the gene matches. Germline assignment: CDR1 ENHRY and CDR2 SYGVKD. This CDR3 has 12 residues. CDR3 amino acids: CAISGTGDEAFF. CDR3 in DNA: TGTGCCATCAGTGGGACAGGCGATGAAGCTTTCTTT.

This rearrangement joins TRBV6-2 or TRBV6-3 to TRBJ2-3, with 8 positions matching TRBD2. The V gene's germline CDR1 is MNHEY and CDR2 SVGEGT. The CDR3 is made up of 14 amino acids. V gave up 8 bases and J gave up 2 bases; unmatched junction bases: 6. CDR3 amino acids: CASAISGITDTQYF. In DNA, the CDR3 is TGTGCCAGCGCCATTAGCGGGATCACAGATACGCAGTATTTT.

The J gene is TRBJ1-6, the V gene TRBV20-1; TRBD1 matches 9 bases. The junction had 5 bases not matched to a gene; V was cut back by 2 bases and J by 6 bases. Germline V gene sequence: CDR1 DFQATT, CDR2 SNEGSKA (reference sequence). The CDR3 has 15 amino acids. This CDR3 is CSARYGGQGNSPLHF. In DNA form, the CDR3 reads TGCAGTGCTAGATACGGGGGACAGGGTAATTCACCCCTCCACTTT.

J is TRBJ2-7 and V is TRBV29-1; D perhaps matches TRBD1 (5 bases). CDR1 and CDR2 (germline): SQVTM, ANQGSEA. Trimming shortened V by 2 bases and J by 5 bases, and 13 bases separated the two germline ends. This CDR3 region has 13 residues. Written as DNA, the CDR3 is TGCAGCGTTGAAAAAGGGGAAAGCGACGAGCAGTACTTC. Protein sequence: CSVEKGESDEQYF.

This clonotype was seen at least ten times. The V and J genes are TRBV4-1 and TRBJ1-5; weak D call: TRBD1 (5 bases). The ends were cut back, 0 bases at V and 5 bases at J, with 8 bases in the middle. The CDR3 extends over 14 amino acids. From germline, CDR1 is MGHRA and CDR2 YSYEKL. CDR3 protein: CASSQESGDQPQHF. The CDR3 nucleotides are TGCGCCAGCAGCCAAGAATCGGGGGATCAGCCCCAGCATTTT.

The chain recombines TRBV5-1 with TRBJ1-1; D is unresolved. The CDR3 is 14 amino acids. Deletions cut 4 bases from V and 2 bases from J, with 12 bases between. Germline CDR1 SGHRS, CDR2 YFSETQ. The CDR3 protein is CASSTSLGNTEAFF. CDR3 bases: TGCGCCAGCAGCACCTCGTTGGGAAACACTGAAGCTTTCTTT.

This chain joins TRBV20-1 and TRBJ2-3; the match to TRBD2 covers 8 bases. CDR3 length: 16 amino acids. Germline V gene lookup returns CDR1 DFQATT and CDR2 SNEGSKA (reference sequence). Losses at the gene ends were 0 bases for V and 0 bases for J; bases not matched to a gene: 5. This chain's CDR3 is CSARDMASGSTDTQYF. Written as DNA, the CDR3 is TGCAGTGCTAGAGATATGGCTAGCGGGAGCACAGATACGCAGTATTTT.

This clonotype was seen more than once but under ten times. The CDR3 DNA reads as TGTGCCAGCAGCCATGACGCCAGCAGGGCCGGGGAGCTGTTTTTT. Encoded protein: CASSHDASRAGELFF. The rearrangement links TRBV7-9 to TRBJ2-2; maybe TRBD1 (5 bases). The CDR3 spans 15 residues. V lost 5 bases, J lost 6 bases, and 16 bases lay in between. CDR1 is SEHNR, CDR2 FQNEAQ, per germline (reference sequence).

This clonotype was counted between two and nine times. The chain recombines TRBV5-1 with TRBJ2-3; 9 nucleotides agree with TRBD1. CDR1 is SGHRS, CDR2 YFSETQ, per germline. The CDR3 consists of 15 residues. J was trimmed by 5 bases and V by 1 base; bases with no gene match: 5. CDR3 amino acids: CASSLWDRAIDTQYF. The CDR3 DNA reads TGCGCCAGCAGCTTGTGGGACAGGGCTATAGATACGCAGTATTTT.

Ten or more counts support this clonotype. The chain recombines TRBV20-1 with TRBJ2-3; 12 bases agree with TRBD2. J gave up 5 bases and V 5 bases, and 11 bases lay outside the gene matches. This CDR3 is built from 16 residues. Germline V CDR1 and CDR2: DFQATT, SNEGSKA (reference sequence). The CDR3 region has the DNA TGCAGTGCTCGCCCTCCTAGCGGGGGGGCCCGAGATACGCAGTATTTT. It yields the protein CSARPPSGGARDTQYF.